This TCR beta chain was found in a study of blood T cell repertoires in COVID-19. This table comes from immunoSEQ multiplex PCR, and its TCRdb copy is limited to in-frame clones, with some not included. Found here are approximately 100,000 clones, roughly nine tenths of them singletons; the top ten hold 17%. This CDR3 contains 11 residues. V lost 0 bases to trimming and J lost 12 bases; unmatched junction nucleotides: 2. Germline V CDR1 and CDR2: DFQATT, SNEGSKA (reference sequence). V is TRBV20-1 and J is TRBJ2-1; TRBD1 matches 7 bases. The sequence derives from a man aged 45-60 years with acute or convalescent COVID-19. Input material: peripheral blood. This chain's CDR3 is CSAREDRSQFF. The CDR3, as DNA: TGCAGTGCTAGAGAGGACAGGTCGCAGTTCTTC.